The next 3 T cell receptor beta chains were all read from a single sample in a study of T cell responses to AZD1222 COVID-19 vaccine (dated by TCRdb to the early 2020s). The time point tag for this specimen amounts to: sample from adult after SARS-CoV-2 infection, after symptom onset. The library relied on the immunoSEQ multiplex PCR assay. TCRdb limited this immuneACCESS table to in-frame rearrangements with V and J called. A share of clones is missing; checked studies link under half to unresolved V genes, and the rest is unexplained. The sample table shows 150,000 to 160,000 clones, and more than 85% are seen once. The leading ten clones occupy 5.5% to 8% of the sample. Material: peripheral blood, obtained after recovery from COVID-19. The receptor set was obtained from an adult who had recovered from COVID-19.

This chain links TRBV6-2 or TRBV6-3 with TRBJ1-1; tentative D call: TRBD1 (6 bases). CDR3 length: 18 amino acids. Germline V gene sequence: CDR1 MNHEY, CDR2 SVGEGT. V was shortened by 5 bases and J by 0 bases, with 22 bases between the two germline ends. Written as DNA, the CDR3 is TGTGCCAGCAGTCTCGGGTCGGGGCAGGGGAGGTTGAACACTGAAGCTTTCTTT. Residues: CASSLGSGQGRLNTEAFF.

The chain couples TRBV3-1 (or the pseudogene TRBV3-2) to TRBJ1-4; D is unresolved. The V end lost 0 bases, the J end lost 9 bases, and 11 bases lay between the germline ends. The V gene's germline CDR1 is LGHDT and CDR2 YNNKEL (reference sequence). CDR3 length: 14 residues. The CDR3 nucleotides read TGTGCCAGCAGCCAAGATTTAACTCCCCAAAAACTGTTTTTT. Translated: CASSQDLTPQKLFF.

This clone occurred a few times. The chain couples TRBV2 to TRBJ1-2; 9 positions match TRBD1. V gave up 0 bases and J gave up 9 bases; unmatched junction bases: 8. The CDR3 extends over 15 amino acids. Germline assignment: CDR1 SNHLY and CDR2 FYNNEI. In DNA form, the CDR3 reads TGTGCCAGCAGTGAAGCGCTTGGGACAGGGTACCGCTACACCTTC. Its protein product is CASSEALGTGYRYTF.